Listed below are T cell receptor beta chains from one sample, sequenced in a study of Graves' ophthalmopathy and Graves' hyperthyroidism. TCRdb passed the multiplex PCR reads through MiXCR, listing each CDR3 protein once. The sample includes around 590,000 distinct CDR3 sequences, about 40% of them seen just once. The sequencing input was peripheral blood or thyroid tissue (not recorded which). The source of these receptors is an adult man with Graves' hyperthyroidism. Each CDR3 is given with its conserved first and last residue. The order of the fields is V gene, D gene, J gene, clone size, CDR3 length, CDR3 DNA, CDR3 protein. D genes are given only for firm matches. Clone size, where shown, is once, few, many, or a class for clones that have expanded.

V: TRBV24-1
D: NA
J: TRBJ1-2
size: many
length: 14
DNA: TGTGCCACCAGTGATTCGGACAGTAACTATGGCTACACCTTC
CDR3: CATSDSDSNYGYTF

V: TRBV11-2
D: NA
J: TRBJ2-5
size: NA
length: 14
DNA: TGTGCCAGCAGCTCGGGGATCGGGCAAGAGACCCAGTACTTC
CDR3: CASSSGIGQETQYF

V: TRBV7-9
D: NA
J: TRBJ1-1
size: few
length: 15
DNA: TGTGCCAGCAGCCGAGAACCCCCACGGGGCACTGAAGCTTTCTTT
CDR3: CASSREPPRGTEAFF

V: TRBV7-9
D: TRBD2
J: TRBJ2-5
size: many
length: 15
DNA: TGTGCCAGCAGCTTAGATGGACTAGCGGAAGAGACCCAGTACTTC
CDR3: CASSLDGLAEETQYF

V: TRBV7-9
D: NA
J: TRBJ2-7
size: NA
length: 14
DNA: TGTGCCAGCAGTCCCGGCGGGACAGACTACGAGCAGTACTTC
CDR3: CASSPGGTDYEQYF

V: TRBV7-9
D: NA
J: TRBJ1-5
size: NA
length: 15
DNA: TGTGCCAGCCGCCGTAGCGGGGAAGGCAATCAGCCCCAGCATTTT
CDR3: CASRRSGEGNQPQHF

V: TRBV13
D: NA
J: TRBJ1-2
size: many
length: 15
DNA: TGTGCCAGCAGCTTAGGAGGAGATAAAGAATATGGCTACACCTTC
CDR3: CASSLGGDKEYGYTF

V: TRBV12-3/TRBV12-4
D: TRBD1
J: TRBJ1-2
size: many
length: 15
DNA: TGTGCCAGCAGATTTCAGGGGGGGACCAACTATGGCTACACCTTC
CDR3: CASRFQGGTNYGYTF

V: TRBV24-1
D: TRBD1
J: TRBJ1-5
size: few
length: 15
DNA: TGTGCCACCAGTGATAACAGGGGACCCAATCAGCCCCAGCATTTT
CDR3: CATSDNRGPNQPQHF

V: TRBV5-5
D: TRBD1
J: TRBJ2-7
size: NA
length: 13
DNA: TGTGCCAGCAGCTTGGAGGACAGGGGCGAGCAGTACTTC
CDR3: CASSLEDRGEQYF

V: TRBV7-8
D: TRBD1
J: TRBJ2-5
size: many
length: 14
DNA: TGTGCCAGCAGCTTTGGGACAGGGGGGAAGACCCAGTACTTC
CDR3: CASSFGTGGKTQYF

V: TRBV2
D: TRBD1
J: TRBJ1-1
size: NA
length: 15
DNA: TGTGCCAGCAGCGAGCCCACAGGGGAAGTGACTGAAGCTTTCTTT
CDR3: CASSEPTGEVTEAFF

V: TRBV12-3/TRBV12-4
D: NA
J: TRBJ1-5
size: many
length: 16
DNA: TGTGCCAGCAGTGCCAGGAGGGGAGTTAGCAATCAGCCCCAGCATTTT
CDR3: CASSARRGVSNQPQHF

V: TRBV20-1
D: NA
J: TRBJ1-2
size: many
length: 11
DNA: TGCAGTCCTAAGGGAGCCTATGGCTACACCTTC
CDR3: CSPKGAYGYTF

V: TRBV30
D: NA
J: TRBJ1-1
size: NA
length: 13
DNA: TGTGCCTGGAGGGGACAAATGAACACTGAAGCTTTCTTT
CDR3: CAWRGQMNTEAFF

V: TRBV6-1
D: NA
J: TRBJ1-5
size: few
length: 15
DNA: TGTGCCAGCAGTGAATGGGGGGGTGGTAATCAGCCCCAGCATTTT
CDR3: CASSEWGGGNQPQHF

V: TRBV29-1
D: TRBD1
J: TRBJ1-5
size: many
length: 16
DNA: TGCAGCGTTACTACGACAGGGGAAAAACTGGATCAGCCCCAGCATTTT
CDR3: CSVTTTGEKLDQPQHF

V: TRBV29-1
D: NA
J: TRBJ2-7
size: NA
length: 14
DNA: TGTGCCAGCAGCTTACCCCTTATAACCTACGAGCAGTACTTC
CDR3: CASSLPLITYEQYF

V: TRBV7-2
D: NA
J: TRBJ1-5
size: many
length: 15
DNA: TGTGCCAGCAGCCCTGGGGACCGCCACAATCAGCCCCAGCATTTT
CDR3: CASSPGDRHNQPQHF

V: TRBV20-1
D: TRBD1
J: TRBJ1-3
size: NA
length: 14
DNA: TGCAGTGCTAGAGGGGACAGGTCTGGAAACACCATATATTTT
CDR3: CSARGDRSGNTIYF

V: TRBV6-5
D: NA
J: TRBJ2-7
size: NA
length: 15
DNA: TGTGCCAGCAGTTTTCCCAGGGCCACCGTCTACGAGCAGTACTTC
CDR3: CASSFPRATVYEQYF

V: TRBV20-1
D: NA
J: TRBJ2-7
size: few
length: 15
DNA: TGCAGTGCTAGAGATCCGAGTTATTCCTCCTACGAGCAGTACTTC
CDR3: CSARDPSYSSYEQYF

V: TRBV29-1
D: NA
J: TRBJ1-2
size: NA
length: 12
DNA: TGCAGCTTGACGACCCGGGGCTATGGCTACACCTTC
CDR3: CSLTTRGYGYTF

V: TRBV29-1
D: NA
J: TRBJ1-1
size: NA
length: 14
DNA: TGCAGCGTGAGGCAGGGGTCGCCGGCCACTGAAGCTTTCTTT
CDR3: CSVRQGSPATEAFF

V: TRBV20-1
D: NA
J: TRBJ2-5
size: NA
length: 14
DNA: TGCAGTGCCCGCGGCACAGGCCGTTGGGAGACCCAGTACTTC
CDR3: CSARGTGRWETQYF

V: TRBV12-3/TRBV12-4
D: TRBD1
J: TRBJ1-1
size: few
length: 15
DNA: TGTGCCAGCAGTTTAGAGACAGGGGCCGGCACTGAAGCTTTCTTT
CDR3: CASSLETGAGTEAFF

V: TRBV6-6
D: NA
J: TRBJ1-2
size: many
length: 16
DNA: TGTGCCAGCAGTTACCCCGCCCGACATCCCAACTATGGCTACACCTTC
CDR3: CASSYPARHPNYGYTF

V: TRBV6-6
D: TRBD1
J: TRBJ1-4
size: NA
length: 15
DNA: TGTGCCAGCAGTTCATGGGACAGACCAAATGAAAAACTGTTTTTT
CDR3: CASSSWDRPNEKLFF

V: TRBV5-1
D: NA
J: TRBJ2-2
size: many
length: 13
DNA: TGCGCCAGCAGCCCCTCCGGAACCGGGGAGCTGTTTTTT
CDR3: CASSPSGTGELFF

V: TRBV2
D: NA
J: TRBJ1-6
size: many
length: 15
DNA: TGTGCCAGCAAGGTTCAAGGACAGACTAATTCACCCCTCCACTTT
CDR3: CASKVQGQTNSPLHF

V: TRBV19
D: NA
J: TRBJ2-3
size: NA
length: 17
DNA: TGTGCCAGTAAGAACCGAGGGGGGATCACTAGCACAGATACGCAGTATTTT
CDR3: CASKNRGGITSTDTQYF

V: TRBV20-1
D: NA
J: TRBJ2-5
size: many
length: 14
DNA: TGCAGTGCCAGCCGGGGGAGTTCTCAAGAGACCCAGTACTTC
CDR3: CSASRGSSQETQYF

V: TRBV5-5
D: TRBD2
J: TRBJ2-7
size: NA
length: 18
DNA: TGTGCCGGCAGCATGGTTGGGGGGACCAGCGGGAGACCCTACGAGCAGTACTTC
CDR3: CAGSMVGGTSGRPYEQYF

V: TRBV7-9
D: TRBD1
J: TRBJ2-7
size: many
length: 15
DNA: TGTGCCAGCAGCCCTCTGGGACAGGGGGTGGGTGAGCAGTACTTC
CDR3: CASSPLGQGVGEQYF

V: TRBV5-6
D: NA
J: TRBJ2-7
size: many
length: 17
DNA: TGTGCCAGCAGCTTCGGGGGTCAACGGGGGCGCATCCACGAGCAGTACTTC
CDR3: CASSFGGQRGRIHEQYF

V: TRBV10-3
D: TRBD1
J: TRBJ1-5
size: many
length: 15
DNA: TGTGCCACCGACGGAGGGACAGGGCGGGATCAGCCCCAGCATTTT
CDR3: CATDGGTGRDQPQHF

V: TRBV9
D: NA
J: TRBJ2-3
size: NA
length: 14
DNA: TGTGCCAGCATTGGGCGGGTTAACACAGATACGCAGTATTTT
CDR3: CASIGRVNTDTQYF

V: TRBV5-1
D: NA
J: TRBJ2-7
size: NA
length: 15
DNA: TGCGCCAGCAGCTTGGTCCTGGGGAGCTCCTACGAGCAGTACTTC
CDR3: CASSLVLGSSYEQYF

V: TRBV12-3/TRBV12-4
D: NA
J: TRBJ1-2
size: many
length: 12
DNA: TGTGCCAGCAGTTTAAGGGACTATGGCTACACCTTC
CDR3: CASSLRDYGYTF

V: TRBV7-9
D: NA
J: TRBJ1-5
size: many
length: 13
DNA: TGTGCCAGCAGCATCGGACAGTATCAGCCCCAGCATTTT
CDR3: CASSIGQYQPQHF

V: TRBV6-5
D: TRBD2
J: TRBJ2-2
size: NA
length: 17
DNA: TGTGCCAGCAGTCTAACTAGCGGGAATACGAACACCGGGGAGCTGTTTTTT
CDR3: CASSLTSGNTNTGELFF

V: TRBV7-9
D: TRBD2
J: TRBJ2-1
size: NA
length: 16
DNA: TGTGCCAGCAGCGGACCGGGACTAGCGGAATACAATGAGCAGTTCTTC
CDR3: CASSGPGLAEYNEQFF

V: TRBV12-3/TRBV12-4
D: NA
J: TRBJ1-1
size: many
length: 15
DNA: TGTGCCAGCAGTTACCAAATTCCGTGGGGCACTGAAGCTTTCTTT
CDR3: CASSYQIPWGTEAFF